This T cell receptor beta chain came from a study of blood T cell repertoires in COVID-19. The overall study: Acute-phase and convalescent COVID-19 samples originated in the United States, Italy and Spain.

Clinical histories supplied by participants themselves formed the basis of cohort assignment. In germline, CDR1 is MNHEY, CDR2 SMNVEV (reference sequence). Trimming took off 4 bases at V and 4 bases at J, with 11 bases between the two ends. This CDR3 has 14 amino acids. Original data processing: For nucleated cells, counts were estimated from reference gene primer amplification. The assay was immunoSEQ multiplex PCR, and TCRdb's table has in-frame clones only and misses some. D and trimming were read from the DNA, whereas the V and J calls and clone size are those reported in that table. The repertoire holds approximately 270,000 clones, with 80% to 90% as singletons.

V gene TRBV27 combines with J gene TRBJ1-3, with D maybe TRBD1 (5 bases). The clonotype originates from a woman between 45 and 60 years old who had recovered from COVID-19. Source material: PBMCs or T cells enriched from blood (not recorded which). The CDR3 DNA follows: TGTGCCAGCAGTTCGGGGGGGGTGGGAAACACCATATATTTT. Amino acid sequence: CASSSGGVGNTIYF.